A single T cell receptor (beta chain) is shown here with its context. Its antigen remains unidentified. Primed by a sample-barcoded 5' primer and a J-beta primer mix, a second PCR proceeded for roughly 7 to 12 cycles. A 12-random-nucleotide template-switch adaptor tagged each cDNA molecule. One entry per CDR3 protein, called by TCRdb with MiXCR from the 5' RACE reads. The data contain 800,000 to 950,000 distinct CDR3 sequences, 25% to 30% of them singletons. The data belong to a study of blood T cells in healthy people across ages. Study-wide points: Age advanced and TCR beta diversity per million T cells fell, roughly linearly. When set beside aged donors, long-lived donors presented more naive CD4+ cells and higher diversity.

With V trimmed by 4 bases and J by 1 base, 4 bases remained unmatched. Germline CDR1 SGHTA, CDR2 FQGNSA. The CDR3 sequence is 16 residues long. The same sample was also used in a study of T cells of mothers and their children. In that study: Mother-child pairs who were related displayed a slightly higher overlap than unrelated pairs, a difference that was non-significant.

The J gene is TRBJ2-3, the V gene TRBV7-2, with 11 bases matching TRBD2. Material: blood. The TCR originated in a woman between 40 and 55 years old in good health. CDR3 in amino acids: CASSSTSGGRTDTQYF. In DNA form, the CDR3 reads TGTGCCAGCAGCTCCACTAGCGGGGGACGCACAGATACGCAGTATTTT.